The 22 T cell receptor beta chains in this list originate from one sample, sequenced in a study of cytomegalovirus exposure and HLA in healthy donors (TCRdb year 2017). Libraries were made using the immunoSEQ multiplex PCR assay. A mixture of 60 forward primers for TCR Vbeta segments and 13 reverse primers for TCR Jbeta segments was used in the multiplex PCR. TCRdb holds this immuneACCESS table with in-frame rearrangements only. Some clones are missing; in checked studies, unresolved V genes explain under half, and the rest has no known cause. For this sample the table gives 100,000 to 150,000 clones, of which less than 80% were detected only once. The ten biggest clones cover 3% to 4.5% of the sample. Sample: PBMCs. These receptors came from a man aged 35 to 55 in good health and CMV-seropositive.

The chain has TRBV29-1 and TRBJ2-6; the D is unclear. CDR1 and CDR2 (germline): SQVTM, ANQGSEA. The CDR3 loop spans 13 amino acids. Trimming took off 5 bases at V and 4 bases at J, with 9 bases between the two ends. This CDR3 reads CSVLSLGANVLTF. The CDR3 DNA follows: TGCAGCGTTCTCTCCTTGGGGGCCAACGTCCTGACTTTC.

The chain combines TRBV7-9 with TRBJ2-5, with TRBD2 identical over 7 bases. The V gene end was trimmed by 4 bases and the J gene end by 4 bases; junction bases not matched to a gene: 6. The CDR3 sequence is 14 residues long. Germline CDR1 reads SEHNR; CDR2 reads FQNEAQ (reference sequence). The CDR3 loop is CASSSQSGGETQYF. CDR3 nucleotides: TGTGCCAGCAGCTCACAGTCGGGAGGAGAGACCCAGTACTTC.

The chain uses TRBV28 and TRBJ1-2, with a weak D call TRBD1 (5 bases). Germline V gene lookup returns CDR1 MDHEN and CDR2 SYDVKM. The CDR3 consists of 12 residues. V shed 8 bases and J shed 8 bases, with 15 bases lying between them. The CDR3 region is CASGLGGGGYTF. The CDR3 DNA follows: TGTGCCAGCGGCCTGGGGGGGGGAGGCTACACCTTC.

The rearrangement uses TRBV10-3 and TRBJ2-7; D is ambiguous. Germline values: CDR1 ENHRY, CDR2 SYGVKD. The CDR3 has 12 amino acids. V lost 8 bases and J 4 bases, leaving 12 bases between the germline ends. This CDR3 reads CAISISNYEQYF. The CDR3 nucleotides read TGTGCCATCTCTATCTCAAATTACGAGCAGTACTTC.

The CDR3 nucleotides are TGCGCCAGCAGCCAAACGCCGGGACAGAGAGCCGATACGCAGTATTTT. Translated: CASSQTPGQRADTQYF. This chain links TRBV4-1 with TRBJ2-3, with 7 nucleotides matching TRBD1. J was trimmed by 6 bases and V by 2 bases; bases with no gene match: 11. Germline lookup yields CDR1 MGHRA and CDR2 YSYEKL. The CDR3 consists of 16 residues.

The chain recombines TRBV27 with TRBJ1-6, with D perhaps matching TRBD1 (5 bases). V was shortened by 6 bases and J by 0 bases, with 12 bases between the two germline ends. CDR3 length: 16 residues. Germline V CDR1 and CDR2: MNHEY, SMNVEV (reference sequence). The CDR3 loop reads CASRDRQSSYNSPLHF. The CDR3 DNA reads TGTGCCAGCAGGGACCGACAGAGCTCCTATAATTCACCCCTCCACTTT.

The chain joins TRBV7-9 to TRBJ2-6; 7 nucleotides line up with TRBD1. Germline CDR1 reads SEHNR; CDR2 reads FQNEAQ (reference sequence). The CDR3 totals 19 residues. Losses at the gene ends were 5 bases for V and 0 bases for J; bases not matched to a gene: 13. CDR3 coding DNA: TGTGCCAGCAGCCCCGGCGGTTTCAGGGGGAGCTCTGGGGCCAACGTCCTGACTTTC. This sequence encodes CASSPGGFRGSSGANVLTF.

The CDR3 region has the DNA TGCGCCAGCAGCTTGGATAGCGGTATGAGCTACGAGCAGTACTTC. Protein product: CASSLDSGMSYEQYF. The chain joins TRBV5-1 to TRBJ2-5; D possibly corresponds to TRBD2 (6 bases). The DNA end lines up better with TRBJ2-7; the J call may be wrong. Germline CDR1 and CDR2: SGHRS and YFSETQ. This CDR3 has 15 amino acids.

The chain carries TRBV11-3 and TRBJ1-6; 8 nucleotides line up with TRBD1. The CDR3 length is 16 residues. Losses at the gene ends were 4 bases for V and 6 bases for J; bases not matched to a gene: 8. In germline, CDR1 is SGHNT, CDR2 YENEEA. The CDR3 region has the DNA TGTGCCAGCAGCTCCACGGGGGACAGGACTAATTCACCCCTCCACTTT. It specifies CASSSTGDRTNSPLHF.

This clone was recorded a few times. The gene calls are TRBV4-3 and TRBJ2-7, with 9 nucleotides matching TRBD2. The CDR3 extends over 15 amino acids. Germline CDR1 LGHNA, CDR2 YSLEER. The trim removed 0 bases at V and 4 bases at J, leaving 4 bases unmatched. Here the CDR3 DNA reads TGCGCCAGCAGCCAAGATCCAGCGGGAGGATACGAGCAGTACTTC. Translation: CASSQDPAGGYEQYF.

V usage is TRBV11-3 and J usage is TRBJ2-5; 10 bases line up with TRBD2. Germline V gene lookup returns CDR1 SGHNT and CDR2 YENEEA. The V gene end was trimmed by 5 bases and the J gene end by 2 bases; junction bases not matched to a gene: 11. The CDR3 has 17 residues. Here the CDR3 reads CASSPGRASGSQETQYF. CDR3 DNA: TGTGCCAGCAGCCCCGGTCGGGCTAGCGGGAGTCAAGAGACCCAGTACTTC.

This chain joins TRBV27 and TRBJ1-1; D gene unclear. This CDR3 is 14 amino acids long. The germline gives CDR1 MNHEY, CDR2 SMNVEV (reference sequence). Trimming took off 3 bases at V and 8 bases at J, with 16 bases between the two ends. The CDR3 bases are TGTGCCAGCAGTTTGTTAGCCCCCGCCGGCGAAGCTTTCTTT. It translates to CASSLLAPAGEAFF.

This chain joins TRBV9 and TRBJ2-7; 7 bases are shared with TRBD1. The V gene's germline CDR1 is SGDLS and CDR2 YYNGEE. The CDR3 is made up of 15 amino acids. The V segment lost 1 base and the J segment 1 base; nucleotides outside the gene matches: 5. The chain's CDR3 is CASSVTGDPSYEQYF. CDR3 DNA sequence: TGTGCCAGCAGCGTAACAGGGGACCCTTCCTACGAGCAGTACTTC.

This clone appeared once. The CDR3 bases are TGCGCCAGCAGCTACGAGGGAGCAACTAATGAAAAACTGTTTTTT. As protein: CASSYEGATNEKLFF. The chain combines TRBV5-1 with TRBJ1-4, with D hard to call. With 3 bases removed from V and 0 bases from J, the gap between germline ends came to 9 bases. CDR1 SGHRS and CDR2 YFSETQ come from the germline V gene. The CDR3 totals 15 residues.

The CDR3: CASSPTISTATDTQYF. Here the CDR3 DNA reads TGTGCCAGCAGCCCCACAATTTCGACAGCCACAGATACGCAGTATTTT. This chain connects TRBV7-9 to TRBJ2-3, with D tentatively TRBD1 (5 bases). This CDR3 comprises 16 residues. Germline V lookup: CDR1 SEHNR, CDR2 FQNEAQ (reference sequence). V was cut by 5 bases and J by 2 bases, with 17 bases left in between.

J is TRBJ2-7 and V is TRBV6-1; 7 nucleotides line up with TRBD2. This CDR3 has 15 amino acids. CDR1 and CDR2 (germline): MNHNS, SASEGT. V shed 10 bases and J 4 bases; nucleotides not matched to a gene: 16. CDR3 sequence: CAISPDGRGIYEQYF. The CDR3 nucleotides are TGTGCCATCTCCCCGGACGGGCGGGGGATATACGAGCAGTACTTC.

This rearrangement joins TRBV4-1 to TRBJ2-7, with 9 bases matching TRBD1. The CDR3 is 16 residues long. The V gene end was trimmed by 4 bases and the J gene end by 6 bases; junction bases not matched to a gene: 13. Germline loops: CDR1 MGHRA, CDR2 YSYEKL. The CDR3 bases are TGCGCCAGCAGCCGAACCGCCGGGACAGGGTCTTCCGAGCAGTACTTC. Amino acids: CASSRTAGTGSSEQYF.

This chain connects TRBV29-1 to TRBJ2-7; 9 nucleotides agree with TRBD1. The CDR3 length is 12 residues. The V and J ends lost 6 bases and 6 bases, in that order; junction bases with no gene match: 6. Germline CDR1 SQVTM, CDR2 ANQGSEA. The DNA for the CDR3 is TGCAGCGTGGGAACAGGGGGCGGCGAGCAGTACTTC. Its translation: CSVGTGGGEQYF.

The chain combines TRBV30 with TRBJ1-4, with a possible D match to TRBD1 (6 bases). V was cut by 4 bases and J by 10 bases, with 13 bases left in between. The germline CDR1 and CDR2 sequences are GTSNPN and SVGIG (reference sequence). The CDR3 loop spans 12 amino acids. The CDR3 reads CAWTRGFGKLFF. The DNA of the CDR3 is TGTGCCTGGACAAGGGGGTTCGGAAAACTGTTTTTT.

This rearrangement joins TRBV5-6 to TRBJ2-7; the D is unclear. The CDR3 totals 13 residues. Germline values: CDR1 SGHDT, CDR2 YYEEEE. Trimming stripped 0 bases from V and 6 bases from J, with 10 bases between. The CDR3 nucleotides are TGTGCCAGCAGCTTGGCACACGCTGGCGAGCAGTACTTC. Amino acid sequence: CASSLAHAGEQYF.

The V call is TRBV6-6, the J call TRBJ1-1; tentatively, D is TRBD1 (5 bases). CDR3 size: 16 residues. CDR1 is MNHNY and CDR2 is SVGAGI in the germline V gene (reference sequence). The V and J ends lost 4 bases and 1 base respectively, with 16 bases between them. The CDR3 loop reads CASSSGRGTRNTEAFF. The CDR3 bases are TGTGCCAGCAGTTCGGGGCGGGGCACTAGGAACACTGAAGCTTTCTTT.

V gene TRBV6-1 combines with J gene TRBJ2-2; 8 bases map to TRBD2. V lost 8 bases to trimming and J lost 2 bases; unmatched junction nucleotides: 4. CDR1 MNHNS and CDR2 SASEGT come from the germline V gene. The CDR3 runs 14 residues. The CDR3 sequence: CASLAGGNTGELFF. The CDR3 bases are TGTGCCAGCCTCGCGGGAGGTAACACCGGGGAGCTGTTTTTT.